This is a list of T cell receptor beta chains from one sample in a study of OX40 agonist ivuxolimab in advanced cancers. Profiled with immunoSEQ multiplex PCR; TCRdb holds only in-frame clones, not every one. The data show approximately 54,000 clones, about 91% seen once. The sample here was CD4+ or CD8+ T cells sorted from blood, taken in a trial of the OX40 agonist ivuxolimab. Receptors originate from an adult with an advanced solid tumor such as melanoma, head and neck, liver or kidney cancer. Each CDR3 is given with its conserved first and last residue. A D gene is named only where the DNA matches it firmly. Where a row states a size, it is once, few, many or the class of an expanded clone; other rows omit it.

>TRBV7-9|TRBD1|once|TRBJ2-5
TGTGCCAGTGGACAGGGTCAGGAGACCCAGTACTTC
CASGQGQETQYF
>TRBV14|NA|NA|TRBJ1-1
TGTGCCAGCTCAAGTCTAGACGGATTGAACACTGAAGCTTTCTTT
CASSSLDGLNTEAFF
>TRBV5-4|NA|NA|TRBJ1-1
TGTGCCAGCAGCTTGGAGGCACGTGAAGCTTTCTTT
CASSLEAREAFF
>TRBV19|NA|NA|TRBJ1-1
TGTGCCAGTAGTATCGGGGGGATTGCTGAAGCTTTCTTT
CASSIGGIAEAFF
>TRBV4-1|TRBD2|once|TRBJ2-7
TGCGCCAGCAGCCAAATACTAGCGGGAGGGTCCTACGAGCAGTACTTC
CASSQILAGGSYEQYF
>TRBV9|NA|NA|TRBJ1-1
TGTGCCAGCAGCGTAGAACCCGAGAACACTGAAGCTTTCTTT
CASSVEPENTEAFF
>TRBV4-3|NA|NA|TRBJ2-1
TGCGCCAGCAGCCAAGATTGGGTAGACGAATTTGGTGAGCAGTTCTTC
CASSQDWVDEFGEQFF
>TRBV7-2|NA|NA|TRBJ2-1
TGTGCCAGCAGCACGACAGTTTACAATGAGCAGTTCTTC
CASSTTVYNEQFF
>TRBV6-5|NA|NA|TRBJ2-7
TGTGCCAGCAGTCCCCCGGGCTACGAGCAGTACTTC
CASSPPGYEQYF
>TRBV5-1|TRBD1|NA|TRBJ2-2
TGCGCCAGCAGCTTGACAGGGGGAGGGGAGCTGTTTTTT
CASSLTGGGELFF
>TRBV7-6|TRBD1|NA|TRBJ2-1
TGTGCCAGCAGCTTAGATGGGACAGGGCCAGAGCAGTTCTTC
CASSLDGTGPEQFF
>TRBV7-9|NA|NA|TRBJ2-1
TGTGCCAGCAGCCTCCCGGGGAGCTCCTACAATGAGCAGTTCTTC
CASSLPGSSYNEQFF
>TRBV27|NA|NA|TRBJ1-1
TGTGCCAGCCAGCAGTTGGCAATAGGGAGTTCCACTGAAGCTTTCTTT
CASQQLAIGSSTEAFF
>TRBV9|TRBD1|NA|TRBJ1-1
TGTGCCAGCAGCCCTGGGACAGGGGGCACTGAAGCTTTCTTT
CASSPGTGGTEAFF
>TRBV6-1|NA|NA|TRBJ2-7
TGTGCCAGCAGTCAGGGTGAGGATTACGAGCAGTACTTC
CASSQGEDYEQYF
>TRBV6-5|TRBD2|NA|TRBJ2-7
TGTGCCAGCAGTTACTCGGGGGGGAGCACCTACGAGCAGTACTTC
CASSYSGGSTYEQYF
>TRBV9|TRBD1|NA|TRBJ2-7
TGTGCCAGCAGCGCACACCGGGACAGGGGCTCCTACGAGCAGTACTTC
CASSAHRDRGSYEQYF
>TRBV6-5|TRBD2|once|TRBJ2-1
TGTGCCAGCAGGCCTAGCGGGATCTCCTACAATGAGCAGTTCTTC
CASRPSGISYNEQFF
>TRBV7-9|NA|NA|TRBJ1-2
TGTGCCAGCAGCTCTAATAGCGCGAACTATGGCTACACCTTC
CASSSNSANYGYTF
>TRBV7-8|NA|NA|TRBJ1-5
TGTGCCAGCAGCTTAATTGAGGGCGCAAATCAGCCCCAGCATTTT
CASSLIEGANQPQHF
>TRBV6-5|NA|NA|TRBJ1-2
TGTGCCAGCAGTTACTCGGCGGGGGCTCGAGGCTACACCTTC
CASSYSAGARGYTF
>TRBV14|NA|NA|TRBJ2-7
TGTGCCAGCAGCTGGGGCTGGTCCTACGAGCAGTACTTC
CASSWGWSYEQYF
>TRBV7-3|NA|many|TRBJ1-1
TGTGCCAGCAGCTTAACGGGGGCACCGAACACTGAAGCTTTCTTT
CASSLTGAPNTEAFF
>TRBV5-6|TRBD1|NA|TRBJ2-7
TGTGCCAGCAGTCCCGGGACAGGTTCCTACGAGCAGTACTTC
CASSPGTGSYEQYF
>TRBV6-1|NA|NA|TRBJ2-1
TGTGCCAGCAGTGAAGCGTTTATCAATGAGCAGTTCTTC
CASSEAFINEQFF
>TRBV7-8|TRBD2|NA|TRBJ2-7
TGTGCCAGCAGCCAAGCGTCCCCACTAGCGGGAGGCGACGAGCAGTACTTC
CASSQASPLAGGDEQYF
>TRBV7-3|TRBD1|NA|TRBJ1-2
TGTGCCAGCAGCCCAAACAGGGGGCAGGACTATGGCTACACCTTC
CASSPNRGQDYGYTF
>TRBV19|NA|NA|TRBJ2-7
TGTGCCAGTAGTATAAGTAGCGGATACTACGAGCAGTACTTC
CASSISSGYYEQYF
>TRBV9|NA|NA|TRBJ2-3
TGTGCCAGCAGCGTGGCTGGACTGACAGATACGCAGTATTTT
CASSVAGLTDTQYF
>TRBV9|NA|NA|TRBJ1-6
TGTGCCAGCAGCGCAACGACAGGAGGTTCACCCCTCCACTTT
CASSATTGGSPLHF
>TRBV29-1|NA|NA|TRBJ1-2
TGCAGCGTTGATTACGGGGCGGTCTATGGCTACACCTTC
CSVDYGAVYGYTF
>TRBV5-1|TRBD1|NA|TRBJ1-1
TGCGCCAGCAGCGGCGGACAGGGTTTGGTAGAAGCTTTCTTT
CASSGGQGLVEAFF
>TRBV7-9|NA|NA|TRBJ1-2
TGTGCCAGCAGCTTAACGACCTATGGCTACACCTTC
CASSLTTYGYTF
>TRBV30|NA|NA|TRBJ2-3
TGTGCCTGGGAGGGTAGGACAGATACGCAGTATTTT
CAWEGRTDTQYF
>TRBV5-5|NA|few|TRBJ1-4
TGTGCCAGCAGCTTGCAATTGGAGAACAAACTGTTTTTT
CASSLQLENKLFF
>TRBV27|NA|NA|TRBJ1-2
TGTGCCAGCAGTCATCGTTCAGGGATGGAGAACTATGGCTACACCTTC
CASSHRSGMENYGYTF
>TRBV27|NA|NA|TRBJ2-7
TGTGCCAGCAGTTTGGGACCGTTCTCCTACGAGCAGTACTTC
CASSLGPFSYEQYF
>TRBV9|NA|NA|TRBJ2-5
TGTGCCAGCAGCGTTGATCCGGTGCAAGAGACCCAGTACTTC
CASSVDPVQETQYF
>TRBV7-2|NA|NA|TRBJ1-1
TGTGCCAGCAGTCTTCTAGGAGGAGACACTGAAGCTTTCTTT
CASSLLGGDTEAFF
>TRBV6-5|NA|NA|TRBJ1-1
TGTGCCAGCAGTTACTCAGGAGGGACTGAAGCTTTCTTT
CASSYSGGTEAFF
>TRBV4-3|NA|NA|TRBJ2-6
TGCGCCAGCAGCCAAGAAGACGGTCCGGGGTTAATCTCTGGGGCCAACGTCCTGACTTTC
CASSQEDGPGLISGANVLTF
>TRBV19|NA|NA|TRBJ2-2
TGTGCCAGTAGTATAACTGGAGGGGCCACCGGGGAGCTGTTTTTT
CASSITGGATGELFF
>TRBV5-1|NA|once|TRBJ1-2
TGCGCCAGCAGCTTGAGGCAAGGGCAGGGATTGAGCTACACCTTC
CASSLRQGQGLSYTF
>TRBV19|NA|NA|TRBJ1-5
TGTGCCAGTCAGATTTTTTGGACAGAGGATCAGCCCCAGCATTTT
CASQIFWTEDQPQHF
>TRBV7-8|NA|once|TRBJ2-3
TGTGCCAGCAGCCCAAGACAGACAGATACGCAGTATTTT
CASSPRQTDTQYF
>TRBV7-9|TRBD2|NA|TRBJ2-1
TGTGCCAGCAGCTACATAGCGGGAGGAAAATACAATGAGCAGTTCTTC
CASSYIAGGKYNEQFF
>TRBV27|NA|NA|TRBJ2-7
TGTGCCAGCAGTACGACCCCCGCGGGGTATGGGGACGAGCAGTACTTC
CASSTTPAGYGDEQYF
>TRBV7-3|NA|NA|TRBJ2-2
TGTGCCAGCAGCTTAATCGGGGGCCAGGACTACACCGGGGAGCTGTTTTTT
CASSLIGGQDYTGELFF
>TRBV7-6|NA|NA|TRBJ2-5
TGTGCCAGCAGCCAACTCATGGTAGAGACCCAGTACTTC
CASSQLMVETQYF
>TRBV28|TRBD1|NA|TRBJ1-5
TGTGCCAGCAGTCACAGGGGGCGGAATCAGCCCCAGCATTTT
CASSHRGRNQPQHF
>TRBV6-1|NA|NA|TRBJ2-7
TGTGCCAGCAGTGAAGGAAGGGGGGGGTCCTACGAGCAGTACTTC
CASSEGRGGSYEQYF
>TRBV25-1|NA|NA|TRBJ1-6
TGTGCCAGCAGTCCCGGGACCTATTTCCACTTT
CASSPGTYFHF
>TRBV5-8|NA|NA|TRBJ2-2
TGTGCCAGCAGTGTGCGGTATTCGAACACCGGGGAGCTGTTTTTT
CASSVRYSNTGELFF
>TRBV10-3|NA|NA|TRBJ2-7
TGTGCCATCAGTGACAGGGATTTTGGCGAGCAGTACTTC
CAISDRDFGEQYF
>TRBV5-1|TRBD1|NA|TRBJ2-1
TGCGCCAGCAGCTTTTTAACAGGGGGCTACAATGAGCAGTTCTTC
CASSFLTGGYNEQFF
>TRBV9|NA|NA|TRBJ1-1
TGTGCCAGCAGCTCCCAGCAGGGAAACACTGAAGCTTTCTTT
CASSSQQGNTEAFF
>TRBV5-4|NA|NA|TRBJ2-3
TGTGCCAGCAGCCTGTTTGGGGCGGGGGCTAACGAAGATACGCAGTATTTT
CASSLFGAGANEDTQYF